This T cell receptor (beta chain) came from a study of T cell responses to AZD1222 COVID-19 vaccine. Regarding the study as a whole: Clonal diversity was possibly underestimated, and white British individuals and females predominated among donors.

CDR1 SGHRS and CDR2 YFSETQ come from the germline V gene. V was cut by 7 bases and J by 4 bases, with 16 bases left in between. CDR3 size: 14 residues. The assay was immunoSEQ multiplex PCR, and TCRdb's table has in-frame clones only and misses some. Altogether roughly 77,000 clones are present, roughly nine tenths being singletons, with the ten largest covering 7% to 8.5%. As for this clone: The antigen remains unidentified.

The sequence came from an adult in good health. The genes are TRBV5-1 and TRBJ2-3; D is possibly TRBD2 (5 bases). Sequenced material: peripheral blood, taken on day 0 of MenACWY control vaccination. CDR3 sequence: CASLEDYRADTQYF. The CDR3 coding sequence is TGCGCCAGCTTGGAGGATTATAGGGCAGATACGCAGTATTTT. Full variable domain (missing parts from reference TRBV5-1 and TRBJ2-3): KAGVTQTPRYLIKTRGQQVTLSCSPISGHRSVSWYQQTPGQGLQFLFEYFSETQRNKGNFPGRFSGRQFSNSRSEMNVSTLELGDSALYLCASLEDYRADTQYFGPGTRLTVL.